The present T cell receptor beta chain was sequenced within a study of T cells in Graves' hyperthyroidism and ophthalmopathy. Germline assignment: CDR1 MDHEN and CDR2 SYDVKM. The CDR3 contains 15 residues. V gave up 3 bases and J gave up 5 bases, with 13 bases separating them. Amplified regions were TCR beta CDR3 sequences from RNA transcripts. With the HTBI primer set, the TCR CDR3 went through a first round of RT-PCR. From the multiplex PCR reads, TCRdb called clonotypes with MiXCR, one entry per CDR3 protein. The table lists 500,000 or so distinct CDR3 sequences, around 15% of them singletons. Criteria for exclusion of patients were uncontrolled infection, other autoimmune disease, pregnancy or lactation. Diagnostic decisions used clinical symptoms, serum thyroxine and TRAb, thyroid ultrasound and orbital computed tomography. Whole-study findings and limits: Among thyroid clonotypes expanded above 0.001, most also appeared in blood. Stable hyperthyroidism and ophthalmopathy were separated using 13 V-J signatures.

This clonotype was observed a few times. No antigen is known for it. The sequencing input was blood. This chain links TRBV28 with TRBJ1-4; D unresolved. The receptor's source is a woman aged 25-40 years with Graves' ophthalmopathy. The CDR3, as DNA: TGTGCCAGCAGTTTTTTGATGGGGTTGAATGAAAAACTGTTTTTT. Translation: CASSFLMGLNEKLFF.